Sequencing of this T cell receptor (beta chain) was carried out in a study of blood T cell repertoires in COVID-19. Study overall: Acute-phase and convalescent COVID-19 samples originated in the United States, Italy and Spain.

Original processing methods: Amplified reference gene primers provided the basis for estimating nucleated cell counts. Profiling relied on immunoSEQ multiplex PCR, and the TCRdb table lists in-frame clones only, not all of them. For V, J and clone size, that table is used; D and trimming come from the DNA. Among around 260,000 clones listed, roughly nine tenths were seen once. This CDR3 has 15 amino acids. The ends lost 3 bases at V and 2 bases at J; junction bases unmatched: 9. Looked up from germline, CDR1 is GTSNPN and CDR2 is SVGIG (reference sequence). The sequenced material came from peripheral blood. The chain recombines TRBV30 with TRBJ1-1; 7 bases line up with TRBD1. The sequence was obtained from a man aged 35-49 years who had recovered from COVID-19. CDR3 sequence reads: CAWRPRDSRNTEAFF. The CDR3 nucleotides are TGTGCCTGGAGGCCTCGGGACAGCCGTAACACTGAAGCTTTCTTT.